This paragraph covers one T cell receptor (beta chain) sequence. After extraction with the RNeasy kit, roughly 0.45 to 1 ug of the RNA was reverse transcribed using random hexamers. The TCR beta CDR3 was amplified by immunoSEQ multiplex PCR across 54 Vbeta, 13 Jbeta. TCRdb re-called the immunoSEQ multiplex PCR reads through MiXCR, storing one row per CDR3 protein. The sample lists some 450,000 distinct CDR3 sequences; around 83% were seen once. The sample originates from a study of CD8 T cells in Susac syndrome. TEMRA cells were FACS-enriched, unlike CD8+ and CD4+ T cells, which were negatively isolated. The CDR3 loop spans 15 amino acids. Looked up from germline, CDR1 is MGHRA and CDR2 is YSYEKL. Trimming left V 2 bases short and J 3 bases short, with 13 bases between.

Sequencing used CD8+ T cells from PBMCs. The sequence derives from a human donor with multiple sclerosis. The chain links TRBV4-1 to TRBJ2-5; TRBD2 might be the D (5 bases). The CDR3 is CASSQLALREETQYF. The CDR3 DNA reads TGCGCCAGCAGCCAACTAGCCTTAAGAGAAGAGACCCAGTACTTC.